A single sample is the source of the 30 T cell receptor beta chains below, sequenced in a study of identical twins. TCRdb analysed the 5' RACE reads with MiXCR anew, one entry per CDR3 protein. The sample records about 730,000 distinct CDR3 sequences, around 21% being singletons. This sample was also put to use in a study of T cells expressing NK-cell markers.

Sequencing was done on a sample of PBMCs. These receptors were taken from a woman aged 18-29 years in good health.

The chain links TRBV6-5 to TRBJ1-1; D gene uncertain. The CDR3 runs to 13 residues. Trimming left V 0 bases short and J 8 bases short, with 10 bases between. CDR1 and CDR2 from the germline V gene are MNHEY and SVGAGI. The CDR3 loop reads CASSYSLTAEAFF. CDR3 in DNA: TGTGCCAGCAGTTACTCTTTGACGGCGGAAGCTTTCTTT.

The rearrangement links TRBV10-2 to TRBJ2-7; D call uncertain. The CDR3 loop spans 12 amino acids. V was pared by 8 bases and J by 7 bases, with 15 bases between. Germline values: CDR1 WSHSY, CDR2 SAAADI. For the CDR3, the DNA is TGCGCCAGCCGGCGGCTAGGTGAGGAGCAGTACTTC. Translated: CASRRLGEEQYF.

This clonotype was seen more than once but under ten times. The gene calls are TRBV27 and TRBJ2-7, with 11 bases lining up with TRBD1. V dropped 4 bases and J dropped 6; count of bases not matched to a gene: 5. Germline lookup yields CDR1 MNHEY and CDR2 SMNVEV (reference sequence). The CDR3 length is 14 residues. The CDR3 here is CASSSGQGAGEQYF. Written as DNA, the CDR3 is TGTGCCAGCAGTTCCGGACAGGGGGCCGGCGAGCAGTACTTC.

This chain connects TRBV12-3 or TRBV12-4 to TRBJ2-6; D not certain. The V and J ends lost 4 bases and 0 bases respectively, with 7 bases between them. The CDR3 runs 15 residues. CDR3 protein: CASSWTNSGANVLTF. The CDR3 coding sequence is TGTGCCAGCAGTTGGACCAACTCTGGGGCCAACGTCCTGACTTTC.

In this sample, this clonotype turned up many times. This chain connects TRBV29-1 to TRBJ2-7, with 10 nucleotides matching TRBD2. Germline CDR1 is SQVTM and CDR2 is ANQGSEA. The CDR3 is 19 residues long. V lost 7 bases and J lost 1; bases outside the gene matches: 22. In DNA form, the CDR3 reads TGCAGCGCCGCCGTCAAGGGGGTGCCAAGCGGGAGGGTATCCTACGAGCAGTACTTC. Protein sequence: CSAAVKGVPSGRVSYEQYF.

This clonotype was observed a few times. This chain joins TRBV5-8 and TRBJ2-3; D not certain. Deletions cut 2 bases from V and 2 bases from J, with 9 bases between. Germline assignment: CDR1 SGHTS and CDR2 YDEGEE. This CDR3 has 14 residues. CDR3 sequence: CASSLVPSTDTQYF. CDR3 in DNA: TGTGCCAGCAGCTTAGTGCCTTCCACAGATACGCAGTATTTT.

There are a few counts of this clonotype. The chain combines TRBV27 with TRBJ2-5; the D is unclear. The CDR3 is 15 amino acids. Germline values: CDR1 MNHEY, CDR2 SMNVEV (reference sequence). The ends were cut back, 0 bases at V and 3 bases at J, with 11 bases in the middle. The CDR3: CASSLSPRPEETQYF. For the CDR3, the DNA is TGTGCCAGCAGTTTATCACCCAGGCCCGAAGAGACCCAGTACTTC.

This clonotype was seen more than once but under ten times. As DNA, the CDR3 is TGCAGTGCTAGGCGGGGGGGCGGGGATACGCAGTATTTT. Protein: CSARRGGGDTQYF. The chain combines TRBV20-1 with TRBJ2-3; 9 positions match TRBD2. The CDR3 covers 13 residues. The V and J ends lost 3 bases and 6 bases, in that order; junction bases with no gene match: 4. Looked up from germline, CDR1 is DFQATT and CDR2 is SNEGSKA (reference sequence).

This clonotype was seen at least ten times. The chain links TRBV5-4 to TRBJ2-3; TRBD2 matches at 10 bases. The CDR3 spans 17 residues. Germline V gene lookup returns CDR1 SGHNT and CDR2 YYREEE (reference sequence). With V trimmed by 4 bases and J by 1 base, 9 bases remained unmatched. CDR3 bases: TGTGCCAGCAGCCGATGGGCTAGCGGGGGAGGCACAGATACGCAGTATTTT. Translated: CASSRWASGGGTDTQYF. The complete variable domain, with remaining parts taken from reference TRBV5-4 and TRBJ2-3, reads ETGVTQSPTHLIKTRGQQVTLRCSSQSGHNTVSWYQQALGQGPQFIFQYYREEENGRGNFPPRFSGLQFPNYSSELNVNALELDDSALYLCASSRWASGGGTDTQYFGPGTRLTVL.

This clonotype has a count of ten or more. The rearrangement uses TRBV24-1 and TRBJ2-3; D remains ambiguous. CDR1 is KGHDR and CDR2 is SFDVKD in the germline V gene. Trimming took off 3 bases at V and 4 bases at J, with 10 bases between the two ends. The CDR3 is 14 residues long. CDR3 DNA sequence: TGTGCCACCAGTGATCCCCCGCCGGCAGATACGCAGTATTTT. Encoded protein: CATSDPPPADTQYF.

J is TRBJ2-5 and V is TRBV2; TRBD1 matches at 11 bases. The V gene end was trimmed by 3 bases and the J gene end by 4 bases; junction bases not matched to a gene: 4. The CDR3 contains 15 residues. The germline CDR1 and CDR2 sequences are SNHLY and FYNNEI. CDR3 nucleotides: TGTGCCAGCAGTGATTGGACAGGGGGCGGAGAGACCCAGTACTTC. Its translation is CASSDWTGGGETQYF. Looking up the rest from reference TRBV2 and TRBJ2-5 gives the full variable domain: EPEVTQTPSHQVTQMGQEVILRCVPISNHLYFYWYRQILGQKVEFLVSFYNNEISEKSEIFDDQFSVERPDGSNFTLKIRSTKLEDSAMYFCASSDWTGGGETQYFGPGTRLLVL.

V gene TRBV6-1 combines with J gene TRBJ1-5; no firm D call. Per the germline V gene, CDR1 is MNHNS and CDR2 is SASEGT. The CDR3 runs to 15 residues. Trimming stripped 10 bases from V and 1 base from J, with 17 bases between. The DNA of the CDR3 is TGTGCCACCACTGGCCTGGGAGGGAGCAATCAGCCCCAGCATTTT. This codes for CATTGLGGSNQPQHF.

V and J are TRBV7-8 and TRBJ2-7; 7 positions match TRBD1. CDR3 length: 14 residues. Germline-derived CDR1 and CDR2 are SGHVS and FQNEAQ. With V trimmed by 5 bases and J by 6 bases, 10 bases remained unmatched. CDR3 DNA: TGTGCCAGCAGCGGAGACAGGGTATCTCGCGAGCAGTACTTC. Amino acids: CASSGDRVSREQYF.

This clonotype was detected only a few times. The chain has TRBV20-1 and TRBJ1-5, with 8 bases aligning to TRBD1. The ends lost 6 bases at V and 0 bases at J; junction bases unmatched: 4. CDR3 length: 14 amino acids. Germline lookup yields CDR1 DFQATT and CDR2 SNEGSKA (reference sequence). The CDR3 spells CSAPTGDSNQPQHF. CDR3 DNA: TGCAGTGCCCCGACAGGGGATAGCAATCAGCCCCAGCATTTT.

This clonotype has more than one count but fewer than ten. The rearrangement links TRBV6-4 to TRBJ1-4; D perhaps matches TRBD1 (5 bases). This CDR3 region has 15 residues. The V gene's germline CDR1 is MRHNA and CDR2 SNTAGT. The V end was cut by 3 bases, the J end by 8 bases, with 16 bases between. CDR3 coding DNA: TGTGCCAGCAGTGAAACTGGGCAGGGAGGCGAAAAACTGTTTTTT. Its translation: CASSETGQGGEKLFF.

Only a few counts were recorded for this clonotype. This chain links TRBV24-1 with TRBJ2-1; D gene unclear. In germline, CDR1 is KGHDR, CDR2 SFDVKD. The CDR3 contains 14 residues. Trimming removed 4 bases from V and 3 bases from J, with 9 bases in between. The DNA of the CDR3 is TGTGCCACCAGTGACCCCCACAGCTACAATGAGCAGTTCTTC. Translated, it gives CATSDPHSYNEQFF.

V and J are TRBV27 and TRBJ2-7; no definite D call. The CDR3 runs to 15 residues. Trimming left V 5 bases short and J 6 bases short, with 20 bases between. The germline V gene encodes CDR1 MNHEY and CDR2 SMNVEV (reference sequence). The CDR3, as DNA: TGTGCCAGCAGTACCCGACGGACGCTATCCCGCGAGCAGTACTTC. Translation gives CASSTRRTLSREQYF.

This clonotype occurred a few times. The DNA for the CDR3 is TGTGCCAGCGTACACGGACCTAGCGGGATGGGCGAGCAGTACTTC. Residues: CASVHGPSGMGEQYF. J is TRBJ2-7 and V is TRBV7-9; 9 bases line up with TRBD2. Looked up from germline, CDR1 is SEHNR and CDR2 is FQNEAQ (reference sequence). This CDR3 spans 15 amino acids. V shed 8 bases, J shed 6 bases, and the junction held 14 bases outside the gene matches.

The chain uses TRBV10-3 and TRBJ1-2; D ambiguous. The length of the CDR3 is 11 residues. Germline loops: CDR1 ENHRY, CDR2 SYGVKD. Deletions cut 10 bases from V and 4 bases from J, with 10 bases between. In nucleotides, the CDR3 is TGTGCCACTTATGCCCCCTATGGCTACACCTTC. Translation: CATYAPYGYTF.

The CDR3 is CASSPSSLGTNTIYF. CDR3 sequence (DNA): TGTGCCAGCAGCCCCTCGAGTTTGGGGACAAACACCATATATTTT. V usage is TRBV12-3 or TRBV12-4 and J usage is TRBJ1-3; TRBD1 might be the D (5 bases). V was shortened by 6 bases and J by 6 bases, with 18 bases between the two germline ends. This CDR3 is 15 amino acids long.

This clonotype was observed a handful of times. This chain connects TRBV12-3 or TRBV12-4 to TRBJ1-6; 9 bases fit TRBD1. The V gene end was trimmed by 5 bases and the J gene end by 9 bases; junction bases not matched to a gene: 8. The CDR3 contains 15 residues. The CDR3 nucleotides read TGTGCCAGCAGTCCAACCGGGACAGGGCCTTCACCCCTCCACTTT. The encoded protein is CASSPTGTGPSPLHF.

V gene TRBV6-5 combines with J gene TRBJ2-3, with D unclear. The CDR3 is 15 amino acids. Germline V gives CDR1 MNHEY, CDR2 SVGAGI. Trimming took 3 bases from V and 2 from J, leaving 12 bases between them. The CDR3 region is CASSYFSGHTDTQYF. In nucleotides, the CDR3 is TGTGCCAGCAGTTATTTTTCGGGCCACACAGATACGCAGTATTTT.

Many counts were recorded for this clonotype. The chain links TRBV6-2 or TRBV6-3 to TRBJ1-1; no definite D call. The CDR3 covers 14 residues. Germline values: CDR1 MNHEY, CDR2 SVGEGT. V was shortened by 2 bases and J by 0 bases, with 7 bases between the two germline ends. This CDR3 reads CASSYPQVNTEAFF. Written as DNA, the CDR3 is TGTGCCAGCAGTTACCCTCAGGTGAACACTGAAGCTTTCTTT.

The chain couples TRBV7-2 to TRBJ1-1; possibly TRBD1 for D (5 bases). V was clipped by 1 base and J by 0 bases, with 9 bases between them. CDR3 length: 15 residues. Germline V gene data show CDR1 as SGHTA and CDR2 as FQGNSA. CDR3 in amino acids: CASSLVTEMNTEAFF. The CDR3 bases are TGTGCCAGCAGCTTAGTGACAGAAATGAACACTGAAGCTTTCTTT.

The J gene is TRBJ1-1, the V gene TRBV29-1; 8 positions match TRBD1. From germline, CDR1 is SQVTM and CDR2 ANQGSEA. The CDR3 has 13 amino acids. Trimming removed 6 bases from V and 7 bases from J; junction bases left unmatched: 10. The CDR3 spells CSVPDRGRDEAFF. The CDR3, as DNA: TGCAGCGTCCCAGACAGGGGCCGGGATGAAGCTTTCTTT. The full variable domain, in which reference TRBV29-1 and TRBJ1-1 provide the parts outside the CDR3, is SAVISQKPSRDICQRGTSLTIQCQVDSQVTMMFWYRQQPGQSLTLIATANQGSEATYESGFVIDKFPISRPNLTFSTLTVSNMSPEDSSIYLCSVPDRGRDEAFFGQGTRLTVV.

There are many counts of this clonotype. The chain recombines TRBV12-3 or TRBV12-4 with TRBJ2-2, with D tentatively TRBD1 (5 bases). V was shortened by 5 bases and J by 3 bases, with 10 bases between the two germline ends. This CDR3 spans 14 amino acids. The CDR3 sequence: CASSPDRHTGELFF. CDR3 nucleotides: TGTGCCAGCAGTCCAGACAGACACACCGGGGAGCTGTTTTTT.

This clonotype has a count of ten or more. The rearrangement uses TRBV2 and TRBJ1-1; 9 positions match TRBD1. Germline CDR1 and CDR2: SNHLY and FYNNEI. This CDR3 is built from 13 residues. J gave up 5 bases and V 7 bases, and 5 bases lay outside the gene matches. CDR3 in amino acids: CASTPDRGTEAFF. Here the CDR3 DNA reads TGTGCCAGCACCCCGGACAGGGGAACTGAAGCTTTCTTT.

This clonotype turned up a few times. The chain joins TRBV10-2 to TRBJ2-7; 12 bases align to TRBD2. The CDR3 length is 14 residues. CDR1 WSHSY and CDR2 SAAADI come from the germline V gene. V was clipped by 2 bases and J by 6 bases; unmatched bases: 2. The CDR3 bases are TGCGCCAGCAGTGAGCTACTAGCGGGAGGCGAGCAGTACTTC. It encodes CASSELLAGGEQYF.

The gene calls are TRBV10-3 and TRBJ2-1; D is undetermined. The germline gives CDR1 ENHRY, CDR2 SYGVKD. Trimming stripped 2 bases from V and 4 bases from J, with 3 bases between. This CDR3 has 12 amino acids. The CDR3 loop is CAISEGYNEQFF. The CDR3 DNA reads as TGTGCCATCAGTGAGGGGTACAATGAGCAGTTCTTC.

In its sample, this clonotype was seen once. The CDR3 DNA reads TGTGCCAGCAGCCCCTTTGGGGGATCGGCGCAGTATTTT. Encoded protein: CASSPFGGSAQYF. The rearrangement links TRBV11-2 to TRBJ2-3; TRBD1 or TRBD2 may be the D gene (5 bases each). The ends were cut back, 5 bases at V and 10 bases at J, with 16 bases in the middle. The CDR3 loop spans 13 amino acids. Germline V CDR1 and CDR2: SGHAT, FQNNGV. The full variable domain, its missing parts supplied by reference TRBV11-2 and TRBJ2-3, is EAGVAQSPRYKIIEKRQSVAFWCNPISGHATLYWYQQILGQGPKLLIQFQNNGVVDDSQLPKDRFSAERLKGVDSTLKIQPAKLEDSAVYLCASSPFGGSAQYFGPGTRLTVL.